This TCR beta chain was observed in a study of T cells after yellow fever vaccination. This CDR3 comprises 14 residues. Trimming pared 6 bases from V and 3 bases from J, leaving 15 bases between. 5'RACE template switching produced TCR cDNA carrying a universal primer site and UMIs. One entry per CDR3 protein, called by TCRdb with MiXCR from the 5' RACE reads. The data hold roughly 170,000 distinct CDR3 sequences, with roughly 9% observed a single time. Concerning this clonotype itself: Antigen specificity is unknown.

Overall study results and limits: A small proportion of clonotypes was detected in both the CD4 and CD8 compartments. Booster samples showed a return of most primary-vaccination clones (around 95% CD4, approximately 88% CD8). It was a weaker secondary response, yet one that peaked faster, at day 5 versus 15.

This material consisted of CD8+ T cells sorted from PBMCs, taken 45 days after the yellow fever booster vaccination. The chain has TRBV12-3 or TRBV12-4 and TRBJ2-7; D is unclear. This receptor was obtained from a man between 18 and 29 years old who received the YFV17D yellow fever vaccine. CDR3 sequence: CASSTSERNYEQYF. The CDR3 nucleotides are TGTGCCAGCAGCACCTCTGAGCGAAACTACGAGCAGTACTTC.